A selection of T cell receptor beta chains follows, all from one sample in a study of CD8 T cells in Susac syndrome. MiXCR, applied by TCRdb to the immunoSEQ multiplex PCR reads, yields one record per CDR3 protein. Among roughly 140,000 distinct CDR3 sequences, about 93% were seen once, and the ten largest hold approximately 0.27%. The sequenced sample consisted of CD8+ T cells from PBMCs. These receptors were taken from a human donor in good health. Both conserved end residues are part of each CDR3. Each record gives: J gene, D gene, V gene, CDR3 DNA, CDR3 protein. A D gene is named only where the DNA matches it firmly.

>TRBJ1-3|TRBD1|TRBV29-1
TGCAGCGTTGAAGCAGGGACAGCGAGAAACACCATATATTTT
CSVEAGTARNTIYF
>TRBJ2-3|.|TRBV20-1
TGCAGTTACGGGACGACTGGCGGCGCGGCAGATACGCAGTATTTT
CSYGTTGGAADTQYF
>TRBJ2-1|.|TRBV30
TGTGCCTGGAGTCCCACCCGAATTGTCGATGAGCAGTTCTTC
CAWSPTRIVDEQFF
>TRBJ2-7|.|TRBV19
TGTGCCAGTAGTATAGCACGGGCCTACGAGCAGTACTTC
CASSIARAYEQYF
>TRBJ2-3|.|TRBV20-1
TGCAGTGCTAGAGAAGCAGGGGATACGCAGTATTTT
CSAREAGDTQYF
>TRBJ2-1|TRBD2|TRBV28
TGTGCCAGCAGAACCGCCCAGCGGGAGGAAGAGTTCTTC
CASRTAQREEEFF
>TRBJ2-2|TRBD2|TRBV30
TGTGGGGTAGCGGGAGAGAACACCGGGGAGCTGTTTTTT
CGVAGENTGELFF
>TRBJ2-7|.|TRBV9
TGTGCCAGCAGCGCGCCGGGACCCCGCTACGAGCAGTACTTC
CASSAPGPRYEQYF
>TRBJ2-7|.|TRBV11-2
TGTGCCAGCAGCTCCCAGGCGATCGAGACCTACTACGAGCAGTACTTC
CASSSQAIETYYEQYF
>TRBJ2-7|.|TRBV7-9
TGTGCCAGCAGCCCGCCTCGCCCCACCTACGAGCAGTACTTC
CASSPPRPTYEQYF
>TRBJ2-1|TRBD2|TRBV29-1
TGCAGCGTTGAGGGAGGTGGGAGGGATAAGTTCTTC
CSVEGGGRDKFF
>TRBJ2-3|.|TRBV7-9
TGTGCCAGCACCCCAGCGGTTCCTAGCACAGATACGCAGTATTTT
CASTPAVPSTDTQYF
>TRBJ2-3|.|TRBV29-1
TGCAGCGGACACCAGATCACAGATACGCAGTATTTT
CSGHQITDTQYF